These 7 T cell receptor beta chains came from one sample sequenced in a study of blood T cell repertoires in COVID-19. Using immunoSEQ multiplex PCR, the repertoire was profiled, and TCRdb retains in-frame clones only, with some absent. The repertoire has around 150,000 clones, 65% to 80% of them found once; the top ten carry approximately 8%. What was sequenced was peripheral blood. The receptors derive from a man between 60 and 75 years old with acute or convalescent COVID-19.

About this clone: Other DNA sequences in this sample translate to the same CDR3. This sequence joins TRBV18 and TRBJ2-7, with 11 bases aligning to TRBD1. The CDR3 loop spans 14 amino acids. Germline trimming cut 3 bases from V and 3 bases from J; bases unmatched to any gene: 1. Germline loops: CDR1 KGHSH, CDR2 LQKENI. CDR3 in amino acids: CASSPGTGGYEQYF. CDR3 nucleotides: TGTGCCAGCTCACCGGGGACAGGGGGCTACGAGCAGTACTTC.

The chain has TRBV10-1 and TRBJ2-2; 7 bases agree with TRBD2. The CDR3 runs to 16 residues. V trimming: 6 bases; J trimming: 7 bases; junction bases outside the gene matches: 14. CDR1 is WNHNN, CDR2 SYGVQD, per germline (reference sequence). The CDR3 nucleotides are TGCGCCAGCAGCCCGACCCTCGGGGGGACGTACGGGGAGCTGTTTTTT. It specifies CASSPTLGGTYGELFF.

V is TRBV6-9 and J is TRBJ2-5; TRBD2 matches at 9 bases. V lost 2 bases, J lost 5 bases, and 9 bases stayed unmatched. CDR1 is MNHGY and CDR2 is SVAAGI in the germline V gene. This CDR3 spans 16 amino acids. The DNA of the CDR3 is TGTGCCAGCAGTTATCCCCTAGCGGGGCATCCGGAGACCCAGTACTTC. Protein sequence: CASSYPLAGHPETQYF.

The V call is TRBV29-1, the J call TRBJ2-2, with 8 bases lining up with TRBD2. The V segment lost 0 bases and the J segment 3 bases; nucleotides outside the gene matches: 3. This CDR3 is 15 amino acids long. From germline, CDR1 is SQVTM and CDR2 ANQGSEA. CDR3 bases: TGCAGCGTTGAAGACGTCGGGGGGGACACCGGGGAGCTGTTTTTT. Translation: CSVEDVGGDTGELFF.

The chain has TRBV28 and TRBJ1-2; TRBD1 matches 7 bases. The CDR3 has 13 residues. V shed 6 bases, J shed 8 bases, and the junction held 9 bases outside the gene matches. Germline assignment: CDR1 MDHEN and CDR2 SYDVKM. CDR3 in amino acids: CASSPDRPDGYTF. DNA of the CDR3: TGTGCCAGCAGCCCGGACAGGCCCGACGGCTACACCTTC.

CDR3 sequence (DNA): TGTGCCAGCCTAGCGGGGGCCTACAATGAGCAGTTCTTC. It is translated as CASLAGAYNEQFF. This chain connects TRBV2 to TRBJ2-1, with 10 bases matching TRBD2. Germline assignment: CDR1 SNHLY and CDR2 FYNNEI. This CDR3 contains 13 residues. The trim removed 8 bases at V and 2 bases at J, leaving 0 bases unmatched.

This sequence joins TRBV5-4 and TRBJ1-6; 8 bases are shared with TRBD1. The V segment lost 4 bases and the J segment 6 bases; nucleotides outside the gene matches: 12. Germline V gives CDR1 SGHNT, CDR2 YYREEE (reference sequence). This CDR3 spans 17 amino acids. The CDR3 protein is CASSGGGTGGGNSPLHF. For the CDR3, the DNA is TGTGCCAGCAGCGGGGGGGGGACAGGAGGCGGTAATTCACCCCTCCACTTT.